This paragraph covers one T cell receptor (beta chain) sequence. The assay was immunoSEQ multiplex PCR, and TCRdb's table has in-frame clones only and misses some. The sample comprises hundreds of thousands of clones, 90% of which are singletons, and 2% to 3% rests with the top ten. This sample was taken from a study of blood T cell repertoires in COVID-19. Overall study: Some COVID-19 samples were acute and others convalescent; all came from the United States, Italy and Spain.

The CDR3 sequence is 16 residues long. The germline V and J ends were trimmed by 0 bases and 6 bases, with 18 bases remaining between them. Germline CDR1 and CDR2: MNHNS and SASEGT. Specimen: PBMCs or T cells enriched from blood (not recorded which). The rearrangement links TRBV6-1 to TRBJ2-7; D gene ambiguous. The receptor was derived from a man in his sixties who had recovered from COVID-19. CDR3 DNA: TGTGCCAGCAGTGAAGCCCACACTAACCGTGATTTCGAGCAGTACTTC. Translated, it gives CASSEAHTNRDFEQYF.